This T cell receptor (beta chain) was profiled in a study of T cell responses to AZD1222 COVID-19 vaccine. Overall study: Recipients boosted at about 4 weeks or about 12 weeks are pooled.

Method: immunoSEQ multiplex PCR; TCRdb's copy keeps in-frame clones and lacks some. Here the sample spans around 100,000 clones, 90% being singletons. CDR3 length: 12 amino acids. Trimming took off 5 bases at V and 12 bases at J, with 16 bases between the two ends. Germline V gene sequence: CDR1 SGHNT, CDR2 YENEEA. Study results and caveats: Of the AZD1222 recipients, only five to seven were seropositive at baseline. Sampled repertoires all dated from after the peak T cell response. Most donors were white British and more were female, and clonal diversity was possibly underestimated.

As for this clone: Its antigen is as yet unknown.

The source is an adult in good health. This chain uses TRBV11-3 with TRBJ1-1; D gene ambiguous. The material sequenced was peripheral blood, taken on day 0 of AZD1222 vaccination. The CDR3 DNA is TGTGCCAGCAGCAACCCGAAGAGTCAAACTTTCTTT. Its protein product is CASSNPKSQTFF.